This TCR beta chain is from a study of regulatory T cells in long-lasting Graves disease. CDR3-region Arm-PCR and iRepertoire HTBI primers produced the TCR beta libraries. One entry per CDR3 protein results from TCRdb running MiXCR on the multiplex PCR reads. The sample has around 420,000 distinct CDR3 sequences, about a sixth seen once; the top ten hold 22%. As regards this clonotype: Its specificity is unknown. One base away lies a much larger clone, so this may be a sequencing read error.

As for time point: newly diagnosed GD, antithyroid drugs for less than 3 months. Extracted RNA from PBMCs served as the source of the TCR library. V gave up 6 bases and J gave up 13 bases, with 22 bases separating them. CDR1 is DFQATT and CDR2 is SNEGSKA in the germline V gene (reference sequence). CDR3 size: 13 residues. Points from the study as a whole: Persistent disease was characterized by preferential usage of TRBV28, TRBJ1-2 and TRBJ2-5.

The clonotype originates from a female donor with Graves disease. The source material was peripheral blood mononuclear cells (PBMCs), sampled at new diagnosis, from a patient treated with antithyroid drugs. This chain uses TRBV20-1 with TRBJ2-1; D might be TRBD2 (6 bases). CDR3: CSAGMGFRETQFF. The CDR3 DNA reads as TGCAGTGCAGGAATGGGGTTTCGGGAGACCCAGTTCTTC.